The TCR beta chain described here comes from a study of Graves' ophthalmopathy and Graves' hyperthyroidism. Study overall: At the time of initial diagnosis and before any treatment, peripheral blood was collected.

At least ten counts were recorded for this clonotype. Its cognate antigen is unknown. Scientists amplified the TCR beta CDR3 regions from RNA transcripts. Following a first-round RT-PCR that used HTBI primers, a second-round multiplex PCR was carried out. TCRdb used MiXCR to reprocess the multiplex PCR reads, holding one entry per CDR3 protein. The sample comprises fewer than 400,000 distinct CDR3 sequences, 18% of which are singletons, and 1.6% rests with the top ten. Serum thyroxine and TRAb, along with clinical symptoms, thyroid ultrasound and orbital computed tomography, were what diagnosis relied on. Germline values: CDR1 GTSNPN, CDR2 SVGIG (reference sequence). This CDR3 is built from 15 residues. Trimming took 8 bases from V and 5 from J; bases not matched to a gene: 14. Study-level findings and limits: Blood shared most expanded thyroid clonotypes above 0.001 frequency.

Sequencing used peripheral blood. This rearrangement joins TRBV30 to TRBJ2-5, with TRBD2 matching 10 bases. The clonotype originates from a woman aged 18 to 35 with Graves' ophthalmopathy. CDR3 in amino acids: CAGSRTSGGGETQYF. CDR3 DNA: TGTGCCGGATCACGGACTAGCGGCGGTGGGGAGACCCAGTACTTC.